This TCR beta chain comes out of a study of T cell clones after liver transplantation. Study context: Tolerance: complete withdrawal held at least one year, liver enzymes staying within twice normal.

This CDR3 has 15 amino acids. Per germline, CDR1 SNHLY and CDR2 FYNNEI. V was pared by 7 bases and J by 4 bases, with 9 bases of the junction left unmatched. Sequencing was performed with immunoSEQ multiplex PCR; in TCRdb, only in-frame clones are kept and a portion is missing. The sample yields approximately 10,000 clones, around 70% seen once. The chain has TRBV2 and TRBJ1-4, with TRBD1 identical over 7 bases. Here the sequenced sample was CD4+ T cells from blood, taken approximately 29 months after liver transplant. The clonotype originates from a human patient who received a liver transplant. Some T cells may be transferred from the graft donor. In DNA form, the CDR3 reads TGTGCCAGCAAAATCACAGGGGCGGATAATGAAAAACTGTTTTTT. Amino acid sequence: CASKITGADNEKLFF.